This TCR beta chain was profiled in a study of molecular identifiers for immune sequencing clone quantification. TCRdb fed the PCR reads into MiXCR, producing one record per CDR3 protein. The table shows some 65,000 distinct CDR3 sequences, with under 20% occurring only once. This clonotype was seen many times. The CDR3 is made up of 14 amino acids. Deletions cut 3 bases from V and 5 bases from J, with 13 bases between. From germline, CDR1 is LNHDA and CDR2 SQIVND (reference sequence). The specimen sequenced was naive CD8+ T cells from blood, with Jurkat cell RNA spiked in. Subset given: FACS-sorted CD8+CD4-CCR7+CD45RA+ naive T cells. The TCR comes from a human donor in good health. Some libraries in this study had Jurkat cell RNA spiked in. The genes are TRBV19 and TRBJ2-5; D is unresolved. As DNA, the CDR3 is TGTGCCAGTAGTATTATCCCTGCCTCGGAGACCCAGTACTTC. Protein sequence: CASSIIPASETQYF.